A selection of T cell receptor beta chains follows, all from one sample in a study of blood T cell repertoires in COVID-19. TCRdb's table, derived via immunoSEQ multiplex PCR, lists solely in-frame clones and lacks some. The sample includes some 180,000 clones, approximately 80% of them seen just once. Sequencing used peripheral blood. The source is a woman aged 40 to 49 with COVID-19, enrolled during active disease. The CDR3 runs from the conserved cysteine through the conserved F or W. The D gene is left open where the match is weak. Clone sizes are given selectively: once, few, many, or a class where the clone is expanded.

>TRBV5-4|TRBJ1-1|few|NA
TGTGCCAGCAGCTTAAATCCTCGGGAGACCCACATGAACACTGAAGCTTTCTTT
CASSLNPRETHMNTEAFF
>TRBV13|TRBJ1-5|NA|TRBD1
TGTGCCAGCAGCTTAGGCCAAGGACAGGGTACCCAGCCCCAGCATTTT
CASSLGQGQGTQPQHF
>TRBV12-5|TRBJ2-1|NA|NA
TGTGCTAGTGGTTTGGTAACGGGAGCGAAAAACTACAATGAGCAGTTCTTC
CASGLVTGAKNYNEQFF
>TRBV27|TRBJ1-3|NA|NA
TGTGCCAGCAGCCCCTCGGGGGGCGGAAACACCATATATTTT
CASSPSGGGNTIYF
>TRBV7-2|TRBJ1-2|NA|NA
TGTGCCAGCAGCTTAGTTGGGGCCCAAGGTGATGGCTACACCTTC
CASSLVGAQGDGYTF
>TRBV18|TRBJ1-5|NA|NA
TGTGCCAGCTCACCCGCCAGGGGCGTCAATCAGCCCCAGCATTTT
CASSPARGVNQPQHF
>TRBV5-4|TRBJ1-2|NA|NA
TGTGCCAGCAGCTTGGATGTGGGGGGGAACTATGGCTACACCTTC
CASSLDVGGNYGYTF
>TRBV5-1|TRBJ1-4|NA|NA
TGCGCCAGCAGTTTAGGAGATGGACACTCTGAAAAACTGTTTTTT
CASSLGDGHSEKLFF
>TRBV9|TRBJ1-3|NA|NA
TGTGCCAGCAGCGTAGAACTCAGGGGCTCTGGAAACACCATATATTTT
CASSVELRGSGNTIYF
>TRBV29-1|TRBJ2-2|NA|TRBD2
TGCAGCGGTTGGGATAGCGGGGGGCCCACCGGGGAGCTGTTTTTT
CSGWDSGGPTGELFF
>TRBV11-1|TRBJ1-6|once|NA
TGTGCCAGCAGCTCCGGGGCAGGGGAGAATTCACCCCTCCACTTT
CASSSGAGENSPLHF
>TRBV29-1|TRBJ1-5|NA|NA
TGCAGCGCGAGAGAGGGGGGGGGTCAGCCCCAGCATTTT
CSAREGGGQPQHF
>TRBV5-1|TRBJ2-1|few|NA
TGCGCCAGCAGCTTGGTGAGGAATGAGCAGTTCTTC
CASSLVRNEQFF
>TRBV5-4|TRBJ1-4|NA|TRBD1
TGTGCCAGCAGCTCAGGACAGGGACGGGAAAAACTGTTTTTT
CASSSGQGREKLFF